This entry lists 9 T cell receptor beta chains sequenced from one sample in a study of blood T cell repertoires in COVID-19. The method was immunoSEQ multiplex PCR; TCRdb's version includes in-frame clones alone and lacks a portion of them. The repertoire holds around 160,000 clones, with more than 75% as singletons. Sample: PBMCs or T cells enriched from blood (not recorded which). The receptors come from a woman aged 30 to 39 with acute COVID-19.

The CDR3 DNA follows: TGTGCCAGCAGCTTAATGGGAGGGGAAGACAATGAGCAGTTCTTC. Its protein product is CASSLMGGEDNEQFF. The chain combines TRBV7-9 with TRBJ2-1, with 7 bases lining up with TRBD2. V was pared by 2 bases and J by 5 bases, with 6 bases of the junction left unmatched. Germline V gene lookup returns CDR1 SEHNR and CDR2 FQNEAQ (reference sequence). CDR3 length: 15 amino acids.

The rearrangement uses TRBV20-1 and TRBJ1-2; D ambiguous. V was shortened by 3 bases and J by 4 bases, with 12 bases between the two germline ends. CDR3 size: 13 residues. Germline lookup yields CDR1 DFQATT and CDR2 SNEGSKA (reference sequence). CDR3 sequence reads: CSASPGFGYGYTF. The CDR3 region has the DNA TGCAGTGCTAGTCCCGGGTTCGGCTATGGCTACACCTTC.

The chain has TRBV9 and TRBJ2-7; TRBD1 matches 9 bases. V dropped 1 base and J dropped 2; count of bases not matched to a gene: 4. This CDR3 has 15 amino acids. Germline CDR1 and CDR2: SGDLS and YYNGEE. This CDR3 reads CASSVSWTGAYEQYF. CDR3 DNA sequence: TGTGCCAGCAGCGTAAGCTGGACAGGGGCCTACGAGCAGTACTTC.

CDR3 sequence reads: CASSVTSGRAGETQYF. The CDR3, as DNA: TGTGCCAGCAGCGTAACTAGCGGGAGGGCCGGGGAGACCCAGTACTTC. The chain combines TRBV9 with TRBJ2-5; TRBD2 agrees at 13 bases. From germline, CDR1 is SGDLS and CDR2 YYNGEE. CDR3 size: 16 residues. The J segment lost 5 bases and the V segment lost 1 base, leaving 5 bases of the junction unmatched.

The CDR3 DNA reads TGTGCCAGCAGCTTAGGGGGGGATTACGAGCAGTACTTC. This gives the protein CASSLGGDYEQYF. The gene calls are TRBV11-2 and TRBJ2-7; D is perhaps TRBD2 (6 bases). Trimming shortened V by 1 base and J by 4 bases, and 8 bases separated the two germline ends. CDR1 SGHAT and CDR2 FQNNGV come from the germline V gene. This CDR3 has 13 residues. Complete variable domain (other parts from reference TRBV11-2 and TRBJ2-7): EAGVAQSPRYKIIEKRQSVAFWCNPISGHATLYWYQQILGQGPKLLIQFQNNGVVDDSQLPKDRFSAERLKGVDSTLKIQPAKLEDSAVYLCASSLGGDYEQYFGPGTRLTVT.

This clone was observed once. CDR3 DNA: TGTGCCAGTAGCGGGGACAGGGTATCAGGAGCTTTCTTT. It codes for CASSGDRVSGAFF. V usage is TRBV19 and J usage is TRBJ1-1, with TRBD1 identical over 9 bases. The V segment lost 6 bases and the J segment 10 bases; nucleotides outside the gene matches: 9. Germline V CDR1 and CDR2: LNHDA, SQIVND (reference sequence). The CDR3 consists of 13 residues.

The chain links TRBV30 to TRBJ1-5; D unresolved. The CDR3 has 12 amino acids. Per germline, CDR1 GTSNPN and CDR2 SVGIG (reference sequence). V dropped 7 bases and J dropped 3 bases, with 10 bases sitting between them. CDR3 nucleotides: TGTGCCTCCGAGGGATACAATCAGCCCCAGCATTTT. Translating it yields CASEGYNQPQHF.

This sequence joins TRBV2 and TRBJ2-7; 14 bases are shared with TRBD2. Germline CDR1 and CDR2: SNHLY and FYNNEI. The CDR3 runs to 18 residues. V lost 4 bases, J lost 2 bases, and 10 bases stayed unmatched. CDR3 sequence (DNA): TGTGCCAGCAGTGTCACCGGGACTAGCGGGAGACGAGCCTACGAGCAGTACTTC. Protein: CASSVTGTSGRRAYEQYF.

The chain's CDR3 is CASSASADTQYF. The CDR3 DNA reads TGTGCCAGCAGCGCGAGCGCAGATACGCAGTATTTT. The V call is TRBV7-9, the J call TRBJ2-3; no reliable D call. Trimming took off 5 bases at V and 4 bases at J, with 7 bases between the two ends. This CDR3 has 12 amino acids. Per the germline V gene, CDR1 is SEHNR and CDR2 is FQNEAQ (reference sequence).